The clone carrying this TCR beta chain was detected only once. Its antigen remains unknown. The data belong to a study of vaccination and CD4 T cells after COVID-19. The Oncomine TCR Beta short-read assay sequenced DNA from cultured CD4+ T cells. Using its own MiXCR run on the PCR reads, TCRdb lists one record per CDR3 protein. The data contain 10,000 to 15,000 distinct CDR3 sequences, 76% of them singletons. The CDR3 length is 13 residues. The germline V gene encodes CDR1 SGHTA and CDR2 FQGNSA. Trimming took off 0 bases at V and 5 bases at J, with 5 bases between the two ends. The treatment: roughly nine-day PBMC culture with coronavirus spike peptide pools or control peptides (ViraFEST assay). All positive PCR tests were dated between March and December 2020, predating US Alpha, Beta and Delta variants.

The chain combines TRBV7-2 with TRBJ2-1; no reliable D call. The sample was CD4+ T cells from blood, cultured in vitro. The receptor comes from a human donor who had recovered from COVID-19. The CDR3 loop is CASSLATNNEQFF. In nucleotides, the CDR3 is TGTGCCAGCAGCTTAGCCACCAACAATGAGCAGTTCTTC.